One sample yielded the 14 T cell receptor beta chains listed below, sequenced in a study of spatial heterogeneity in lung cancer. TCRdb fed the 5' RACE reads into MiXCR, producing one record per CDR3 protein. The data hold some 50,000 distinct CDR3 sequences, with less than 8.5% observed a single time. Time point indicated: sample taken at primary tumor resection. The input material, whole RNA from tumor, nontumor lung or frozen PBMC, was sequenced unsorted. The starting material was PBMCs, obtained at surgery. Source of these receptors: a female donor with early-stage non-small cell lung cancer.

This clonotype has ten or more counts. CDR3 loop: CASSLSGGASDTQYF. CDR3 DNA: TGTGCCAGCAGCCTTAGCGGGGGGGCGTCAGATACGCAGTATTTT. The genes are TRBV7-2 and TRBJ2-3, with 11 positions matching TRBD2. The germline V gene encodes CDR1 SGHTA and CDR2 FQGNSA. The CDR3 loop spans 15 amino acids. V was clipped by 5 bases and J by 4 bases; unmatched bases: 5.

This clonotype was counted only a few times. The junction departs from germline at one end; a sequencing error may be responsible. The chain recombines TRBV5-1 with TRBJ1-1; D is unresolved. Germline V gives CDR1 SGHRS, CDR2 YFSETQ. CDR3 length: 13 residues. Written as DNA, the CDR3 is TGCGCCAGCAGCCTTGCGGGGTGGGCTGACGCTTTCTTT. Its translation: CASSLAGWADAFF.

This clonotype is termed large. This sequence joins TRBV7-9 and TRBJ1-5; no firm D call. CDR1 is SEHNR, CDR2 FQNEAQ, per germline (reference sequence). CDR3 length equals 14 residues. Trimming took off 5 bases at V and 6 bases at J, with 14 bases between the two ends. The CDR3 loop is CASSRGLGFQPQHF. The CDR3 DNA reads as TGTGCCAGCAGCCGTGGGTTGGGGTTTCAGCCCCAGCATTTT.

This clonotype came up once. J is TRBJ1-6 and V is TRBV6-6, with 8 bases fitting TRBD1. The CDR3 has 15 residues. J was trimmed by 8 bases and V by 4 bases; bases with no gene match: 7. CDR1 and CDR2 from the germline V gene are MNHNY and SVGAGI (reference sequence). The CDR3 DNA sequence: TGTGCCAGCAGTTCAGTGACAGGGGCCGATTCACCCCTCCACTTT. It yields the protein CASSSVTGADSPLHF.

This clonotype was counted ten times or more. The rearrangement joins TRBV7-2 to TRBJ2-5; 10 nucleotides line up with TRBD2. With V trimmed by 4 bases and J by 7 bases, 12 bases remained unmatched. Germline V gene lookup returns CDR1 SGHTA and CDR2 FQGNSA. This CDR3 has 16 amino acids. CDR3 protein: CASSSRPSGGGGTQYF. CDR3 sequence (DNA): TGTGCCAGCAGCTCCCGACCGAGCGGGGGGGGAGGGACCCAGTACTTC.

This clonotype was counted many times. The gene calls are TRBV20-1 and TRBJ2-4; D not resolved. CDR1 DFQATT and CDR2 SNEGSKA come from the germline V gene (reference sequence). The CDR3 is 14 amino acids. Between the trimmed V and J ends, which lost 2 bases and 4 bases, there was a span of 12 bases. CDR3 amino acids: CSARNPNGKNIQYF. DNA for the CDR3: TGCAGTGCTAGAAACCCAAATGGAAAAAACATTCAGTACTTC.

The gene calls are TRBV14 and TRBJ2-7, with D perhaps matching TRBD2 (5 bases). The germline V gene has CDR1 SGHDN and CDR2 FVKESK. The V gene lost 4 bases and the J gene lost 3 bases, with 13 bases spanning the gap. The CDR3 is 14 residues long. CDR3 coding DNA: TGTGCCAGCAGCCCCCGGCCCGGGAACTACGAGCAGTACTTC. Amino acid sequence: CASSPRPGNYEQYF.

This clonotype was counted ten times or more. The chain is built from TRBV20-1 and TRBJ2-3; tentative D call: TRBD1 (5 bases). Germline V gives CDR1 DFQATT, CDR2 SNEGSKA (reference sequence). V lost 0 bases to trimming and J lost 5 bases, with 15 bases between them. This CDR3 contains 15 residues. This chain's CDR3 is CSARDREGAGDTQYF. The CDR3 region has the DNA TGCAGTGCTAGAGATAGGGAAGGGGCAGGAGATACGCAGTATTTT.

This chain connects TRBV4-2 to TRBJ2-2, with D unclear. CDR1 and CDR2 from the germline V gene are LGHNA and YNFKEQ. V was trimmed by 0 bases and J by 6 bases, leaving 11 bases between them. This CDR3 contains 15 residues. The CDR3 reads CASSQDWLVPGELFF. As DNA, the CDR3 is TGTGCCAGCAGCCAAGATTGGCTAGTCCCCGGGGAGCTGTTTTTT.

The J gene is TRBJ1-5, the V gene TRBV15; the D is unclear. CDR1 and CDR2 from the germline V gene are LNHNV and YYDKDF (reference sequence). The CDR3 runs 14 residues. V shed 0 bases and J shed 4 bases, with 7 bases lying between them. The CDR3 DNA follows: TGTGCCACCAGCAGAGATCCGGGAAATCAGCCCCAGCATTTT. Translation gives CATSRDPGNQPQHF. Supplemented by reference TRBV15 and TRBJ1-5, the full variable domain reads DAMVIQNPRYQVTQFGKPVTLSCSQTLNHNVMYWYQQKSSQAPKLLFHYYDKDFNNEADTPDNFQSRRPNTSFCFLDIRSPGLGDTAMYLCATSRDPGNQPQHFGDGTRLSIL.

The genes are TRBV20-1 and TRBJ2-3; 11 bases agree with TRBD2. Germline-derived CDR1 and CDR2 are DFQATT and SNEGSKA (reference sequence). The CDR3 extends over 17 amino acids. The V gene end was trimmed by 1 base and the J gene end by 1 base; junction bases not matched to a gene: 7. The DNA for the CDR3 is TGCAGTGCTAGAGGCATAGCGGGGGGGCGGGGCACAGATACGCAGTATTTT. Encoded protein: CSARGIAGGRGTDTQYF.

The chain recombines TRBV18 with TRBJ1-2; no reliable D call. CDR1 and CDR2 from the germline V gene are KGHSH and LQKENI. Trimming took 2 bases from V and 2 from J, leaving 9 bases between them. This CDR3 has 14 residues. This CDR3 is CASSPSGLNYGYTF. The CDR3 coding sequence is TGTGCCAGCTCACCATCAGGTCTAAACTATGGCTACACCTTC.

This clonotype has more than one count but fewer than ten. The chain uses TRBV4-2 and TRBJ2-1, with TRBD2 matching over 11 bases. The V gene end was trimmed by 0 bases and the J gene end by 9 bases; junction bases not matched to a gene: 10. This CDR3 spans 17 amino acids. Germline loops: CDR1 LGHNA, CDR2 YNFKEQ. The DNA of the CDR3 is TGTGCCAGCAGCCAAGATCGACTAGCGGGGTCCGTCGGTGAGCAGTTCTTC. Protein sequence: CASSQDRLAGSVGEQFF.

There are a few counts of this clonotype. The rearrangement uses TRBV27 and TRBJ2-2, with TRBD1 matching 9 bases. Germline values: CDR1 MNHEY, CDR2 SMNVEV (reference sequence). The CDR3 length is 16 residues. With V trimmed by 9 bases and J by 6 bases, 14 bases remained unmatched. Here the CDR3 DNA reads TGTGCCAGTCGGCAGTTAGACAGGGGGTCCGCCGGGGAGCTGTTTTTT. This encodes CASRQLDRGSAGELFF.